This T cell receptor beta chain was profiled in a study of blood T cell repertoires in COVID-19 (TCRdb year 2020). Study-wide context: Samples from collaborators originated in the United States, Italy and Spain and spanned both the acute and convalescent phases of COVID-19. The samples were drawn from the first 160 participants of the ongoing ImmuneRACE study and from more than 1,000 subjects provided by 6 global collaborators. Nearly every sample came with metadata listing a de-identified subject ID, COVID-19 status, age in years and sex. HLA class I and class II types, where available, came from metadata supplied by the sample provider rather than from assay-based typing. The material from the prospective study consisted of cDNA or gDNA derived from T cells, B-cell-depleted T cells, or PBMCs. The repertoires were released in a freely available public database meant as a resource for research on the immune response to SARS-CoV-2. Subjects who had been exposed to COVID-19, were actively infected with it, or had recovered from it provided the deeply sampled blood TCRbeta repertoires that made up the dataset. The paper as a whole reports these results and caveats: Clinical and demographic metadata were provided uncurated, with the amount varying by source and participant.

The immunoSEQ Assay, a bias-controlled multiplex PCR, was used to amplify TCRbeta CDR3 regions from genomic DNA. Turning to the authors' computational methods: The number of nucleated cells in each sample was estimated by amplification of reference gene primers within the assay. To quantify the absolute abundance of each unique TCRbeta CDR3 rearrangement, sequence reads were collapsed and filtered. For each sample, productive Simpson clonality was calculated as the square root of Simpson's diversity index over productive rearrangements. TCRdb holds this immuneACCESS table with in-frame rearrangements only. Some clones are missing; in checked studies, unresolved V genes explain under half, and the rest has no known cause. V and J calls and clone size come straight from that table; D and trimming were deduced from the DNA. In all, the sample holds over 150,000 clones, and about four fifths of those were seen once. The top ten constitute roughly 3.4% of the sample.

Participants in the prospective study were aged about 18 to 95 years, lived in under 30 United States geographic areas, and enrolled through a virtual design. To assign participants to cohorts, the prospective study relied on clinical history that participants themselves reported in a screening survey and a study questionnaire. Recovered participants in ImmuneRACE Cohort 3 were defined by two consecutive negative NP/OP PCR tests, clearance by a healthcare professional, or resolution of symptoms. In the prospective study, whole blood, serum and a nasopharyngeal or oropharyngeal swab were collected from each participant by mobile phlebotomists. Prospective study participants could optionally give additional blood draws and questionnaires over an approximately two-month period. Blood samples from the prospective study were shipped frozen or at room temperature prior to DNA extraction. The CDR1 and CDR2 encoded by the germline V gene are SGHAT and FQNNGV. The trim is 0 bases for V and 8 bases for J, with a gap of 19 bases between the germline ends. The CDR3 sequence holds 17 residues, the cysteine and phenylalanine included. Only the CDR3 portion is preserved as DNA: 51 bases, with reading frame beginning at the first base.

In regard to this clone: Its antigen specificity is not known. No much larger clonotype is one base removed from it; base qualities were not supplied.

The sequenced sample consisted of PBMCs or T cells enriched from blood (not recorded which). The chain is assembled from TRBV11-2 and TRBJ1-4; the D gene is perhaps TRBD1, from 5 matching bases. The TCR comes from a woman aged 55-70 years who had recovered from COVID-19. The nucleotide sequence is given as TGTGCCAGCAGCTTAGATTCACAGGACAACCTTGGGGAAAAACTGTTTTTT. It specifies CASSLDSQDNLGEKLFF.